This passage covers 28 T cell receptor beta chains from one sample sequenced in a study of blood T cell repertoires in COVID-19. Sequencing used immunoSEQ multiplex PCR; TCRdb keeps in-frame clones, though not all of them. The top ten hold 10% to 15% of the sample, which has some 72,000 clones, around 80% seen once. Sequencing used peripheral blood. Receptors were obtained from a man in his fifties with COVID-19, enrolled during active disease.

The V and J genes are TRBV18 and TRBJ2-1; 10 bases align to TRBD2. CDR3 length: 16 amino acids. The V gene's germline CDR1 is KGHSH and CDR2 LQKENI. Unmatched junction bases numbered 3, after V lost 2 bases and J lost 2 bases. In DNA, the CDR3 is TGTGCCAGCTCACCATTAGGGACTAGCGCCTACAATGAGCAGTTCTTC. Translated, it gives CASSPLGTSAYNEQFF.

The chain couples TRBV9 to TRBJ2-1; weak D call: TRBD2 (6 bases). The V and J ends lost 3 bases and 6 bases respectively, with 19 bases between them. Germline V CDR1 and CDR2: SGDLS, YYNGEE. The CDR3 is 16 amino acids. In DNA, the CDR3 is TGTGCCAGCAGCGCCCCTCGGGACTTCCCGGGCAATGAGCAGTTCTTC. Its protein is CASSAPRDFPGNEQFF. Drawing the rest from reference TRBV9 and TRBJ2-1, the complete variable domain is DSGVTQTPKHLITATGQRVTLRCSPRSGDLSVYWYQQSLDQGLQFLIQYYNGEERAKGNILERFSAQQFPDLHSELNLSSLELGDSALYFCASSAPRDFPGNEQFFGPGTRLTVL.

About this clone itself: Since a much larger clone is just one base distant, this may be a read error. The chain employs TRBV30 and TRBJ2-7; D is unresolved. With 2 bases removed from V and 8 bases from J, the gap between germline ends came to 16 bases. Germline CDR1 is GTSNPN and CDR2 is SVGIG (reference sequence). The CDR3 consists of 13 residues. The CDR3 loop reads CAWSRQSVYKQYF. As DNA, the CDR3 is TGTGCCTGGAGTCGGCAAAGCGTATACAAGCAGTACTTC.

CDR3 sequence reads: CSVGRSNEKLFF. The CDR3 DNA reads TGCAGCGTTGGTCGGAGTAATGAAAAACTGTTTTTT. V and J are TRBV29-1 and TRBJ1-4, with no clear D. The germline V gene encodes CDR1 SQVTM and CDR2 ANQGSEA. The CDR3 is 12 amino acids. Trimming cost V 4 bases and J 4 bases, with 7 bases left between them.

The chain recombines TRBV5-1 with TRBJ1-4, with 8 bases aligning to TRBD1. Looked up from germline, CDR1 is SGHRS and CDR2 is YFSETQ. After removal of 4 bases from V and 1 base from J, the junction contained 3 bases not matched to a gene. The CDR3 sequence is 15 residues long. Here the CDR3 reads CASSETGVTNEKLFF. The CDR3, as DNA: TGCGCCAGCAGCGAGACAGGGGTAACTAATGAAAAACTGTTTTTT.

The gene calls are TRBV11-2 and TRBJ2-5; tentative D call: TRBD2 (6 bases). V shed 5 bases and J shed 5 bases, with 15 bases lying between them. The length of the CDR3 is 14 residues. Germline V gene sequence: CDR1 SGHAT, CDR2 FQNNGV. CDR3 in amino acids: CASSISGWWETQYF. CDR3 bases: TGTGCCAGCAGCATAAGCGGGTGGTGGGAGACCCAGTACTTC.

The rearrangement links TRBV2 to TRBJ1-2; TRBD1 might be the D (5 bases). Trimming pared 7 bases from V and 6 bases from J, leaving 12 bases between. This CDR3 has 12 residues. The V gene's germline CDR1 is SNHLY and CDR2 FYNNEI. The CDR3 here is CASTGRGDGYTF. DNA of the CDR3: TGTGCCAGCACCGGCCGGGGGGATGGCTACACCTTC.

The CDR3 spells CASSQRQGGTEAFF. CDR3 DNA sequence: TGTGCCAGTAGCCAAAGACAGGGGGGCACTGAAGCTTTCTTT. This chain joins TRBV19 and TRBJ1-1, with 9 positions matching TRBD1. The V segment lost 6 bases and the J segment 4 bases; nucleotides outside the gene matches: 6. The germline gives CDR1 LNHDA, CDR2 SQIVND (reference sequence). The CDR3 totals 14 residues.

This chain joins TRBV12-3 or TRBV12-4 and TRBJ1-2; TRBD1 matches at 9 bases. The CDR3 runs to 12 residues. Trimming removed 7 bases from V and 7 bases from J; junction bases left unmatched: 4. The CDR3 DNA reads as TGTGCCAGCACCCCGGGACAGGGTGGCTACACCTTC. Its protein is CASTPGQGGYTF.

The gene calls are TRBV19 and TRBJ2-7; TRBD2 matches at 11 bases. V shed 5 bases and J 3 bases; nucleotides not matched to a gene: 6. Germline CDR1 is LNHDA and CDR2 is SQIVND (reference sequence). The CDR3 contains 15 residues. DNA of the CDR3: TGTGCCAGTAGTCCGGGACTAGCGGAAAGCTACGAGCAGTACTTC. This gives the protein CASSPGLAESYEQYF.

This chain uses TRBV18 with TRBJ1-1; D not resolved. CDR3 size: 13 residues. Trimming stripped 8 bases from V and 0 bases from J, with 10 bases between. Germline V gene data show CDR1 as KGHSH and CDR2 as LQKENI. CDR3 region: CASRGLLNTEAFF. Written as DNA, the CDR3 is TGTGCCAGCCGAGGCCTGCTGAACACTGAAGCTTTCTTT.

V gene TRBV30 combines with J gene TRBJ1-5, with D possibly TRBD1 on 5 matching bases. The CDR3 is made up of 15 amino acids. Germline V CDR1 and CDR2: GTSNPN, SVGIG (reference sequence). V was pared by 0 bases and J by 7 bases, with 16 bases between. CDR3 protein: CAWSVMAAGGQPQHF. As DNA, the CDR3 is TGTGCCTGGAGTGTAATGGCCGCGGGGGGACAGCCCCAGCATTTT. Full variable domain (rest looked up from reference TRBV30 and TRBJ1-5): SQTIHQWPATLVQPVGSPLSLECTVEGTSNPNLYWYRQAAGRGLQLLFYSVGIGQISSEVPQNLSASRPQDRQFILSSKKLLLSDSGFYLCAWSVMAAGGQPQHFGDGTRLSIL.

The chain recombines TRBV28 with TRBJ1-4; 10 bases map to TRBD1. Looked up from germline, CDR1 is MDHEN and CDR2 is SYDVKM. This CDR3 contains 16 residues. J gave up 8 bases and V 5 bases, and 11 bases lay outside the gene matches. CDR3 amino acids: CASSTSGTGDQEKLFF. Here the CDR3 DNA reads TGTGCCAGCAGTACTTCCGGGACAGGGGATCAAGAAAAACTGTTTTTT.

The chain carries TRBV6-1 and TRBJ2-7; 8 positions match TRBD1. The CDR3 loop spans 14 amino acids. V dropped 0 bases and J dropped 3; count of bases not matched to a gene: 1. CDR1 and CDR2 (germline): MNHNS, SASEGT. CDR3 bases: TGTGCCAGCAGTGAAGCGGGGACAGGCTACGAGCAGTACTTC. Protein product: CASSEAGTGYEQYF.

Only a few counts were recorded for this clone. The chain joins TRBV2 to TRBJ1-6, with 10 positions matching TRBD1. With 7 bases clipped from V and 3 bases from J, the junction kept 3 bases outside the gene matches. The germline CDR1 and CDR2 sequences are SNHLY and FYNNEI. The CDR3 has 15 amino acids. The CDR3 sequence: CASTRDRGYNSPLHF. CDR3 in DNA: TGTGCCAGCACCCGGGACAGGGGCTATAATTCACCCCTCCACTTT. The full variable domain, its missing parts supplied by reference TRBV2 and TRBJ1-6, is EPEVTQTPSHQVTQMGQEVILRCVPISNHLYFYWYRQILGQKVEFLVSFYNNEISEKSEIFDDQFSVERPDGSNFTLKIRSTKLEDSAMYFCASTRDRGYNSPLHFGNGTRLTVT.

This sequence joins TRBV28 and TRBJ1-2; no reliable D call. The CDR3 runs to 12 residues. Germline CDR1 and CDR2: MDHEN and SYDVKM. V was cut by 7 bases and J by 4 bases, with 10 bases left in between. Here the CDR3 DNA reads TGTGCCAGCACCTCCCCCCCCTATGGCTACACCTTC. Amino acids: CASTSPPYGYTF.

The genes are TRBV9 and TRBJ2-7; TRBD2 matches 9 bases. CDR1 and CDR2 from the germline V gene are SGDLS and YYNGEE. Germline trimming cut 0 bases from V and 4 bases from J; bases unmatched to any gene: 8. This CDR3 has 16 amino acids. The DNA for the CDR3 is TGTGCCAGCAGCGTAGAGGTGGGTAGCGGGAGTTACGAGCAGTACTTC. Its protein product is CASSVEVGSGSYEQYF.

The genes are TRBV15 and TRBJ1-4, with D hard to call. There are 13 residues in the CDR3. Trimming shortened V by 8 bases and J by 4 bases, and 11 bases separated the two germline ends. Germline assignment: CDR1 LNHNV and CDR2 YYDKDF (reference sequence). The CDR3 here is CATSNQINEKLFF. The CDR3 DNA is TGTGCCACCTCAAACCAGATTAATGAAAAACTGTTTTTT.

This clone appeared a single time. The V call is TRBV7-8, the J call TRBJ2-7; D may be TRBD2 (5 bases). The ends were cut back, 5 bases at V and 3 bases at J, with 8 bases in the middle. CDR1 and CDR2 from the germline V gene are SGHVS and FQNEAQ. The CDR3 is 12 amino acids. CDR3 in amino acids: CASSLTSYEQYF. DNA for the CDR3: TGTGCCAGCAGCCTAACTAGCTACGAGCAGTACTTC.

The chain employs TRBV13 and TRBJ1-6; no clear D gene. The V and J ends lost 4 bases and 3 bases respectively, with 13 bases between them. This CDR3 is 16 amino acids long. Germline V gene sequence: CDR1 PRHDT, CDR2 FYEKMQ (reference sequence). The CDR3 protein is CASSSLRTIYNSPLHF. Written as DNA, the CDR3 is TGTGCCAGCAGCTCCCTGAGAACTATCTATAATTCACCCCTCCACTTT.

CDR3 residues: CASSLHSRQLGEQFF. The CDR3 nucleotides are TGTGCCAGCAGCTTACACTCCCGACAGTTAGGTGAGCAGTTCTTC. V is TRBV7-2 and J is TRBJ2-1; maybe TRBD1 (5 bases). V lost 2 bases, J lost 9 bases, and 17 bases lay in between. The CDR3 covers 15 residues. CDR1 SGHTA and CDR2 FQGNSA come from the germline V gene. Filled out from reference TRBV7-2 and TRBJ2-1, the complete variable domain reads GAGVSQSPSNKVTEKGKDVELRCDPISGHTALYWYRQSLGQGLEFLIYFQGNSAPDKSGLPSDRFSAERTGGSVSTLTIQRTQQEDSAVYLCASSLHSRQLGEQFFGPGTRLTVL.

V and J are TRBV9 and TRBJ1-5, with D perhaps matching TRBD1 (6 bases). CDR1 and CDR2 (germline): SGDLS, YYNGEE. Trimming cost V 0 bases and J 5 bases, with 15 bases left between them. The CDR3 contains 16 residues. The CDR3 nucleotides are TGTGCCAGCAGCGTAGGATCAGGGGAGTTTTATCAGCCCCAGCATTTT. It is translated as CASSVGSGEFYQPQHF. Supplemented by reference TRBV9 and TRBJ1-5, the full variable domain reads DSGVTQTPKHLITATGQRVTLRCSPRSGDLSVYWYQQSLDQGLQFLIQYYNGEERAKGNILERFSAQQFPDLHSELNLSSLELGDSALYFCASSVGSGEFYQPQHFGDGTRLSIL.

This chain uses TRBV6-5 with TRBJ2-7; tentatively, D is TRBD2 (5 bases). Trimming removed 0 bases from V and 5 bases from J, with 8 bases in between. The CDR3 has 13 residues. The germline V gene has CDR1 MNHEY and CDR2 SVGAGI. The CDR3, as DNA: TGTGCCAGCAGTTACTCGAGAGGGAACGAGCAGTACTTC. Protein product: CASSYSRGNEQYF.

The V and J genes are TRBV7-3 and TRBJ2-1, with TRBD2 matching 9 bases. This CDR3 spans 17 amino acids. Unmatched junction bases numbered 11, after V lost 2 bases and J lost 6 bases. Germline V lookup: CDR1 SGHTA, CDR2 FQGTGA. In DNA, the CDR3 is TGTGCCAGCAGCTTACGAGGTCGGACTAGCGTAGTCAATGAGCAGTTCTTC. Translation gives CASSLRGRTSVVNEQFF. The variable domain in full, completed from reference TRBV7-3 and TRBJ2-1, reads GAGVSQTPSNKVTEKGKYVELRCDPISGHTALYWYRQSLGQGPEFLIYFQGTGAADDSGLPNDRFFAVRPEGSVSTLKIQRTERGDSAVYLCASSLRGRTSVVNEQFFGPGTRLTVL.

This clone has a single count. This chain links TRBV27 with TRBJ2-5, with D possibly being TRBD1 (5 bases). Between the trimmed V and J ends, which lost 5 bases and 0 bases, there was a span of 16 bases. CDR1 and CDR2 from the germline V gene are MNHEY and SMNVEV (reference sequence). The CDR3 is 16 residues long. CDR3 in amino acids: CASSPRTPRYQETQYF. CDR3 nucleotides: TGTGCCAGCAGTCCGAGGACACCTAGGTACCAAGAGACCCAGTACTTC.

CDR3 DNA sequence: TGTGCCACCAGTGATGTGGACAGGGGGAACACCGGGGAGCTGTTTTTT. Translating gives CATSDVDRGNTGELFF. The chain is built from TRBV24-1 and TRBJ2-2; 9 nucleotides line up with TRBD1. Germline V gene data show CDR1 as KGHDR and CDR2 as SFDVKD. J was trimmed by 1 base and V by 3 bases; bases with no gene match: 2. CDR3 size: 16 residues.

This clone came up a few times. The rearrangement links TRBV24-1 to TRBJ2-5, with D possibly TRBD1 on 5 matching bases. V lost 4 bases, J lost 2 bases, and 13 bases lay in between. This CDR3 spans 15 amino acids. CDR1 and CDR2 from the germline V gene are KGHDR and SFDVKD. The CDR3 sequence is CATSDGPGFQETQYF. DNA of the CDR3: TGTGCCACCAGTGACGGACCAGGGTTTCAAGAGACCCAGTACTTC.

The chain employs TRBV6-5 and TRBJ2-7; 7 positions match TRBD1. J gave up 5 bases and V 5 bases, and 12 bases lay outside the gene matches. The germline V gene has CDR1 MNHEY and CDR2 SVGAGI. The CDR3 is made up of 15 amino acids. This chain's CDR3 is CASSPRTGARDEQYF. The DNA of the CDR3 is TGTGCCAGCAGTCCTCGGACAGGCGCTCGGGACGAGCAGTACTTC.